Each of the 17 T cell receptor beta chains below was sequenced from the same sample in a study of T cells after yellow fever vaccination. One entry per CDR3 protein, called by TCRdb with MiXCR from the 5' RACE reads. The sample has a few hundred thousand distinct CDR3 sequences, about 7.1% seen once. The starting material was CD4+ T cells sorted from PBMCs, obtained 15 days after the yellow fever booster vaccination. The receptors derive from a man between 25 and 39 years old who received the YFV17D yellow fever vaccine.

V usage is TRBV5-1 and J usage is TRBJ2-5; 10 nucleotides match TRBD2. V lost 4 bases to trimming and J lost 3 bases; unmatched junction nucleotides: 9. Germline CDR1 is SGHRS and CDR2 is YFSETQ. This CDR3 comprises 16 residues. CDR3 DNA: TGCGCCAGCAGCCCCTCCGGGACTAGCGTAGAAGAGACCCAGTACTTC. The encoded protein is CASSPSGTSVEETQYF.

The genes are TRBV14 and TRBJ1-1, with D unclear. Germline V gives CDR1 SGHDN, CDR2 FVKESK. V lost 5 bases and J lost 7, with 8 bases in between. This CDR3 has 11 amino acids. The CDR3, as DNA: TGTGCCAGCAGCGAGGACTTTGAAGCTTTCTTT. The encoded protein is CASSEDFEAFF.

This clonotype was counted ten times or more. In DNA, the CDR3 is TGTGCCAGCAGCCATGGGGGAAGGGGGCGGATTTTGGGCAAAAACATTCAGTACTTC. It codes for CASSHGGRGRILGKNIQYF. The chain carries TRBV3-1 and TRBJ2-4, with 7 nucleotides matching TRBD1. Germline CDR1 is LGHDT and CDR2 is YNNKEL (reference sequence). CDR3 size: 19 residues. Trimming cost V 3 bases and J 3 bases; bases outside gene matches: 17.

The chain combines TRBV20-1 with TRBJ2-7; D possibly corresponds to TRBD2 (6 bases). Per the germline V gene, CDR1 is DFQATT and CDR2 is SNEGSKA (reference sequence). The V end was cut by 0 bases, the J end by 6 bases, with 18 bases between. This CDR3 comprises 15 residues. CDR3 amino acids: CSARDPRGLSGEQYF. CDR3 DNA: TGCAGTGCTAGAGATCCCCGGGGGTTGTCTGGCGAGCAGTACTTC.

This clonotype was counted many times. The V gene is TRBV12-3 or TRBV12-4, the J gene TRBJ1-2; 11 positions agree with TRBD1. V was pared by 5 bases and J by 6 bases, with 8 bases of the junction left unmatched. This CDR3 is built from 15 residues. This CDR3 is CASSPRGDRGDGYTF. The CDR3 nucleotides are TGTGCCAGCAGTCCTAGGGGGGACAGGGGGGATGGCTACACCTTC.

V usage is TRBV20-1 and J usage is TRBJ2-1, with 7 positions matching TRBD1. Germline CDR1 and CDR2: DFQATT and SNEGSKA (reference sequence). This CDR3 has 12 amino acids. J lost 8 bases, V lost 8 bases, and 9 bases had no gene match. The CDR3 nucleotides read TGCAGTACGCCTGGGACAGCCTATGAGCAGTTCTTC. Encoded protein: CSTPGTAYEQFF.

This rearrangement joins TRBV12-3 or TRBV12-4 to TRBJ1-2; the D gene is possibly TRBD1 (5 bases). V lost 6 bases, J lost 5 bases, and 19 bases lay in between. The CDR3 spans 15 residues. DNA of the CDR3: TGTGCCAGCAGCCTCAAAAGAACACAGGAGTATGGCTACACCTTC. Its protein product is CASSLKRTQEYGYTF.

This clonotype was recorded a few times. This chain connects TRBV6-5 to TRBJ1-2; TRBD1 might be the D (5 bases). Germline assignment: CDR1 MNHEY and CDR2 SVGAGI. CDR3 length: 13 residues. V was shortened by 6 bases and J by 7 bases, with 15 bases between the two germline ends. The CDR3 here is CASRSPGGGGYTF. The CDR3 bases are TGTGCCAGCAGGTCTCCTGGGGGTGGTGGCTACACCTTC.

This clonotype came up a few times. The chain carries TRBV11-2 and TRBJ2-1; 9 bases are a match to TRBD2. This CDR3 contains 20 residues. After removal of 5 bases from V and 4 bases from J, the junction contained 21 bases not matched to a gene. The germline V gene has CDR1 SGHAT and CDR2 FQNNGV. CDR3 DNA: TGTGCCAGCAGCACTCCAAAGACTTCGCGGGCTAGCGGGACTTACAATGAGCAGTTCTTC. Protein: CASSTPKTSRASGTYNEQFF.

This clonotype was picked up a small number of times. The chain joins TRBV5-5 to TRBJ2-1; 9 nucleotides match TRBD1. Looked up from germline, CDR1 is SGHKS and CDR2 is YYEKEE (reference sequence). The CDR3 runs 15 residues. V shed 3 bases, J shed 7 bases, and the junction held 8 bases outside the gene matches. In DNA form, the CDR3 reads TGTGCCAGCAGCTCTGTACAGGGGGCACGAAATGAGCAGTTCTTC. Translating gives CASSSVQGARNEQFF.

This clonotype occurred a few times. The V and J genes are TRBV27 and TRBJ2-7, with TRBD2 identical over 7 bases. Germline V gene lookup returns CDR1 MNHEY and CDR2 SMNVEV (reference sequence). The CDR3 spans 15 residues. V lost 3 bases to trimming and J lost 3 bases; unmatched junction nucleotides: 8. In DNA form, the CDR3 reads TGTGCCAGCAGTTTTCAAGCGGGATCATTCTACGAGCAGTACTTC. This sequence encodes CASSFQAGSFYEQYF.

This clonotype was observed at least ten times. The chain carries TRBV19 and TRBJ2-7; 7 nucleotides line up with TRBD1. The CDR3 spans 15 residues. The V gene's germline CDR1 is LNHDA and CDR2 SQIVND (reference sequence). V shed 5 bases and J 1 base; nucleotides not matched to a gene: 8. The CDR3 region is CASSSRDSLSYEQYF. CDR3 in DNA: TGTGCCAGTAGTTCCCGGGACAGCCTTTCCTACGAGCAGTACTTC.

The genes are TRBV5-1 and TRBJ2-1, with D hard to call. V dropped 4 bases and J dropped 2 bases, with 13 bases sitting between them. The CDR3 has 15 amino acids. Germline loops: CDR1 SGHRS, CDR2 YFSETQ. CDR3 in amino acids: CASSQTNTPYNEQFF. The CDR3 DNA sequence: TGCGCCAGCAGCCAAACTAATACCCCCTACAATGAGCAGTTCTTC.

The CDR3 DNA is TGTGCCAGCAGTTACTCGTTGCTAGCGGGAGGCGAAAGGGAGCAGTACTTC. Translation: CASSYSLLAGGEREQYF. The chain employs TRBV6-5 and TRBJ2-7, with 11 positions matching TRBD2. The trim removed 0 bases at V and 7 bases at J, leaving 11 bases unmatched. CDR1 and CDR2 from the germline V gene are MNHEY and SVGAGI. This CDR3 has 17 residues.

This sequence joins TRBV25-1 and TRBJ1-3; perhaps TRBD1 as D (5 bases). CDR1 is MGHDK, CDR2 SYGVNS, per germline. V shed 5 bases and J shed 4 bases, with 18 bases lying between them. The CDR3 length is 16 residues. The CDR3 loop reads CASSPWGGLHGNTIYF. The CDR3, as DNA: TGTGCCAGCAGTCCCTGGGGGGGTTTACACGGAAACACCATATATTTT.

The V and J genes are TRBV7-2 and TRBJ2-1; no definite D call. The CDR3 contains 13 residues. Germline V gene data show CDR1 as SGHTA and CDR2 as FQGNSA. The V end lost 5 bases, the J end lost 9 bases, and 14 bases lay between the germline ends. The chain's CDR3 is CASSPTPGSEQFF. The CDR3 DNA reads as TGTGCCAGCAGCCCAACCCCGGGTAGTGAGCAGTTCTTC.

This clonotype has just a few counts. V usage is TRBV28 and J usage is TRBJ2-7, with a possible D match to TRBD1 (6 bases). CDR3 length: 16 residues. With 7 bases removed from V and 3 bases from J, the gap between germline ends came to 22 bases. Germline CDR1 reads MDHEN; CDR2 reads SYDVKM. The CDR3 DNA reads TGTGCCAGCATGAGAGGGGACACGCTCCTAAACTACGAGCAGTACTTC. Translation gives CASMRGDTLLNYEQYF.